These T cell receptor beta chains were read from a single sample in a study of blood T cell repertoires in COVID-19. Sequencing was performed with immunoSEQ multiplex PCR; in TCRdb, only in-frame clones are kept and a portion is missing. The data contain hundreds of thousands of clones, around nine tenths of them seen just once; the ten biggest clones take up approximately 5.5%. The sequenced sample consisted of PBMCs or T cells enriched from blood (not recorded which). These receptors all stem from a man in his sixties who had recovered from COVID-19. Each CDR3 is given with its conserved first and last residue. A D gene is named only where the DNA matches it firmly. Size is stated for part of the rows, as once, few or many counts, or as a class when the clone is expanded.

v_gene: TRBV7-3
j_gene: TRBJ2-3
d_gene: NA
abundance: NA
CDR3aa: CASSLRVSTDTQYF
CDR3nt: TGTGCCAGCAGCTTAAGAGTAAGCACAGATACGCAGTATTTT

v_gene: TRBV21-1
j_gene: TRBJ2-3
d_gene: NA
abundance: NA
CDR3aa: CASSKAGQRASTDTQYF
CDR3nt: TGTGCCAGCAGCAAGGCGGGACAGAGGGCCAGTACAGATACGCAGTATTTT

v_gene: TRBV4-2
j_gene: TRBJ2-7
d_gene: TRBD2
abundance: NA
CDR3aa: CASSLPSGTGYEQYF
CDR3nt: TGTGCCAGCAGCCTCCCTAGCGGGACGGGCTACGAGCAGTACTTC

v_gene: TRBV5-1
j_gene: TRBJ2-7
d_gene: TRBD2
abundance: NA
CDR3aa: CASSLVIAGSYEQYF
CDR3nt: TGCGCCAGCAGCTTGGTGATAGCGGGCTCCTACGAGCAGTACTTC

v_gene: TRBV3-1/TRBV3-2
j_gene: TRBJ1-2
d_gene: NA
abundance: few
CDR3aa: CASSQEGFWGGNYGYTF
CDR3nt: TGTGCCAGCAGCCAAGAAGGATTTTGGGGGGGGAACTATGGCTACACCTTC

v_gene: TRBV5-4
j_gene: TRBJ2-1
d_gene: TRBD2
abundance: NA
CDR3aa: CASSLTSGPNNEQFF
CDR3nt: TGTGCCAGCAGCCTGACTAGCGGGCCTAACAATGAGCAGTTCTTC

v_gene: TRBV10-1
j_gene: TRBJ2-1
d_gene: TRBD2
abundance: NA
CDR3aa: CASSESTSGSYNEQFF
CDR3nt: TGCGCCAGCAGTGAGAGTACTAGCGGCTCCTACAATGAGCAGTTCTTC

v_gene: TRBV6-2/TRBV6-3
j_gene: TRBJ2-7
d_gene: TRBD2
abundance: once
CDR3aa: CASSYGLVQAYEQYF
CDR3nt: TGTGCCAGCAGTTACGGACTAGTTCAGGCCTACGAGCAGTACTTC

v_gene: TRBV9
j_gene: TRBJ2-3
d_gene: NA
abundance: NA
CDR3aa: CASSPGAGTDTQYF
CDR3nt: TGTGCCAGCAGCCCCGGCGCAGGGACAGATACGCAGTATTTT

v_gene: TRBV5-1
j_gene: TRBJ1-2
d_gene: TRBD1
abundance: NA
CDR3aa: CASSLGDRYYGYTF
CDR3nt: TGCGCCAGCAGCTTGGGGGACAGATACTATGGCTACACCTTC

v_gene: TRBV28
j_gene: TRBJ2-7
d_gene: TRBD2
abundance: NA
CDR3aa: CASSNPGLAGNYEQYF
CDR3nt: TGTGCCAGCAGTAATCCGGGACTAGCGGGGAACTACGAGCAGTACTTC

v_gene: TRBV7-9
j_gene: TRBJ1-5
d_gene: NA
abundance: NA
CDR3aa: CASSLAGGQPQHF
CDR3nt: TGTGCCAGCAGCTTAGCAGGAGGTCAGCCCCAGCATTTT

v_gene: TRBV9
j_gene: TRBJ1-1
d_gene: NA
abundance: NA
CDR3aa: CASSVVGGNTEAFF
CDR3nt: TGTGCCAGCAGCGTAGTGGGAGGGAACACTGAAGCTTTCTTT

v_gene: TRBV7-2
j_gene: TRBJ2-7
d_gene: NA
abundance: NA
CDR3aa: CASSLARSYEQYF
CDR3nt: TGTGCCAGCAGCTTAGCCCGGAGTTACGAGCAGTACTTC

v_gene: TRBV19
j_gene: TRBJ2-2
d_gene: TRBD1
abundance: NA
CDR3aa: CASSIADREWTGELFF
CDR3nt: TGTGCCAGTAGTATCGCGGACAGGGAATGGACCGGGGAGCTGTTTTTT

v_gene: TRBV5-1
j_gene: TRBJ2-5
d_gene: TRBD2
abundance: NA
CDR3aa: CASSFGTSGQETQYF
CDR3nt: TGCGCCAGCAGCTTCGGGACTAGCGGACAAGAGACCCAGTACTTC

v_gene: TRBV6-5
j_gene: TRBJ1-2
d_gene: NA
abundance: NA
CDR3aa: CASRRQKNYGYTF
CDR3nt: TGTGCCAGCAGGCGACAGAAGAACTATGGCTACACCTTC

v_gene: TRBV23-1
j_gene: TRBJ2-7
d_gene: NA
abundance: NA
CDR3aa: CASSQSFGHTYEQYF
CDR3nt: TGCGCCAGCAGTCAATCTTTCGGACACACCTACGAGCAGTACTTC

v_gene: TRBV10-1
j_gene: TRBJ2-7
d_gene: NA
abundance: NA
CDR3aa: CASSESVGYEQYF
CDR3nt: TGCGCCAGCAGTGAGTCTGTCGGCTACGAGCAGTACTTC

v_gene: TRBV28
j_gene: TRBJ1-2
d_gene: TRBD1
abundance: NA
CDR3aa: CASSFQGARGYTF
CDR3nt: TGTGCCAGCAGTTTTCAGGGGGCGCGGGGCTACACCTTC

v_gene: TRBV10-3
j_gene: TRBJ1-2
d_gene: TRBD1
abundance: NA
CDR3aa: CAISEEGGASYGYTF
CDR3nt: TGTGCCATCAGTGAGGAAGGGGGCGCGAGCTATGGCTACACCTTC

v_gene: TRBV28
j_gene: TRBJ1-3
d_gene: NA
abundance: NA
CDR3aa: CASSLAGTGNTIYF
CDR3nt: TGTGCCAGCAGTTTAGCAGGGACTGGAAACACCATATATTTT

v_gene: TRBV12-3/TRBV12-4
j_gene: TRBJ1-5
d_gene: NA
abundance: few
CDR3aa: CASSSRQNQPQHF
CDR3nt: TGTGCCAGCAGTTCCCGACAGAATCAGCCCCAGCATTTT

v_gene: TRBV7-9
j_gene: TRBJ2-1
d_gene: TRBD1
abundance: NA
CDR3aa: CASRRPGQYNEQFF
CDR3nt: TGTGCCAGCAGGAGACCGGGACAGTACAATGAGCAGTTCTTC

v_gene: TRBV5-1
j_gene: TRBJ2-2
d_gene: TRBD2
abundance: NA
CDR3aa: CASSFRLAGLSGELFF
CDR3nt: TGCGCCAGCAGCTTCCGACTAGCGGGACTTTCCGGGGAGCTGTTTTTT

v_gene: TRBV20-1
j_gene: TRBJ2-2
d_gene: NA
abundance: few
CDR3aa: CSASIAATGELFF
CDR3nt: TGCAGTGCTAGTATAGCGGCCACCGGGGAGCTGTTTTTT

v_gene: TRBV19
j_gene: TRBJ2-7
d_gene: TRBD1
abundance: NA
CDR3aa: CASSTQGDPLGEQYF
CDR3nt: TGTGCCAGTAGTACTCAGGGGGACCCCCTTGGGGAGCAGTACTTC

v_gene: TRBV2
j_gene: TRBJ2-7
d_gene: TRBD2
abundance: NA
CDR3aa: CASSGQLAGFYEQYF
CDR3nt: TGTGCCAGCAGTGGTCAGCTAGCGGGATTCTACGAGCAGTACTTC

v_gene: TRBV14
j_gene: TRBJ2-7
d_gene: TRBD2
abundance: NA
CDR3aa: CASSQVASGFYEQYF
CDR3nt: TGTGCCAGCAGCCAAGTGGCTAGCGGGTTCTACGAGCAGTACTTC

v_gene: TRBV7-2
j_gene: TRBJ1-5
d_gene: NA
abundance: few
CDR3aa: CASSWGKGQPQHF
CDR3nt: TGTGCCAGCAGCTGGGGCAAGGGCCAGCCCCAGCATTTT

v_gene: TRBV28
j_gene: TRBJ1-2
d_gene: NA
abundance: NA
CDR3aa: CASSPSGQYGYTF
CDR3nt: TGTGCCAGCAGTCCGTCAGGACAGTACGGCTACACCTTC

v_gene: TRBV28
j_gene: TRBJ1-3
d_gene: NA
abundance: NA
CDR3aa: CASTLNLRAGGNTIYF
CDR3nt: TGTGCCAGCACCTTGAATCTACGGGCAGGGGGAAACACCATATATTTT

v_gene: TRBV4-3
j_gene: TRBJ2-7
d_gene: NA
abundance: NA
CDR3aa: CASSQGPGLRTYEQYF
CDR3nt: TGCGCCAGCAGCCAAGGACCGGGACTTAGGACTTACGAGCAGTACTTC

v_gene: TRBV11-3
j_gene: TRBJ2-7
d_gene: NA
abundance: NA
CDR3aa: CASSFSSLNEQYF
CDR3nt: TGTGCCAGCAGCTTTTCCAGTTTGAACGAGCAGTACTTC

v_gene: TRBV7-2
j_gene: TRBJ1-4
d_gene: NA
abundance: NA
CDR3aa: CASSLFAGGNEKLFF
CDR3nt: TGTGCCAGCAGCCTCTTTGCCGGGGGGAATGAAAAACTGTTTTTT

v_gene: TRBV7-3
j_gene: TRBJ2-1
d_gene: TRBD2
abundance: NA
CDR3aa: CASSLIETSRGNEQFF
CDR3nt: TGTGCCAGCAGCTTAATTGAGACTAGCAGAGGGAATGAGCAGTTCTTC

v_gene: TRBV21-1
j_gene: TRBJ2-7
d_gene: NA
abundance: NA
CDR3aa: CASSKGGTGGRWEQYF
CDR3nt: TGTGCCAGCAGCAAAGGAGGCACAGGGGGCAGGTGGGAGCAGTACTTC

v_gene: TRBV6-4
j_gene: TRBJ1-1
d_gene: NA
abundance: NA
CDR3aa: CASSAQGGTEAFF
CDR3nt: TGTGCCAGCAGTGCTCAGGGTGGGACTGAAGCTTTCTTT

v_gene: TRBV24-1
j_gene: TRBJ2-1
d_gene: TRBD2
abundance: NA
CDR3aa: CATQRGSSGADEQFF
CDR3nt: TGTGCCACCCAACGGGGGAGTAGCGGGGCCGATGAGCAGTTCTTC

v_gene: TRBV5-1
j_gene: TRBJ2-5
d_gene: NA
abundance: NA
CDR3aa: CASSFLQETQYF
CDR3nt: TGCGCCAGCAGCTTCCTACAAGAGACCCAGTACTTC

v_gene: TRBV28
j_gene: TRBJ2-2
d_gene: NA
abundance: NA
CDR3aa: CASSLRREASNTGELFF
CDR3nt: TGTGCCAGCAGTTTACGTCGCGAGGCCTCGAACACCGGGGAGCTGTTTTTT

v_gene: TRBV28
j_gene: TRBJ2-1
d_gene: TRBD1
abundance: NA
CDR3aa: CASNLGGNYNEQFF
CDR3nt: TGTGCCAGCAATTTAGGGGGCAACTATAATGAGCAGTTCTTC

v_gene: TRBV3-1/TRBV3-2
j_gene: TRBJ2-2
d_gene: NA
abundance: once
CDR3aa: CAGTRTANTGELFF
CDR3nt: TGTGCCGGCACCCGGACAGCGAACACCGGGGAGCTGTTTTTT